This entry describes one T cell receptor beta chain. These data originate in a study of blood T cell repertoires in COVID-19. Only in-frame clones appear in the TCRdb table, and some are missing; sequencing was by immunoSEQ multiplex PCR. Of under 40,000 clones in the sample, approximately 94% are singletons; the top ten hold more than 3.5%. CDR3 length: 16 residues. The ends lost 0 bases at V and 4 bases at J; junction bases unmatched: 6. CDR1 is SGHRS and CDR2 is YFSETQ in the germline V gene. This TCR came from a human donor with active COVID-19. The donor label of this sample is uncertain. The chain carries TRBV5-1 and TRBJ2-7; 11 nucleotides agree with TRBD2. Sequencing was performed on peripheral blood. CDR3 loop: CASSLASASGGYEQYF. The CDR3 nucleotides read TGCGCCAGCAGCTTGGCCTCCGCTAGCGGGGGGTACGAGCAGTACTTC.